This entry lists 3 T cell receptor beta chains sequenced from one sample in a study of cytomegalovirus exposure and HLA in healthy donors. The PCR ran on 60 Vbeta and 13 Jbeta primers. Sequencing was performed with immunoSEQ multiplex PCR; in TCRdb, only in-frame clones are kept and a portion is missing. The sample yields 150,000 to 200,000 clones, roughly 87% seen once. The sample comprised PBMCs. The receptors come from a man aged 50 to 59 in good health and CMV-seropositive.

CDR3 region: CASRGLAGVRNTGELFF. The CDR3 DNA sequence: TGTGCCAGCAGAGGACTAGCGGGAGTGAGAAACACCGGGGAGCTGTTTTTT. J is TRBJ2-2 and V is TRBV11-2; 13 bases are shared with TRBD2. Germline-derived CDR1 and CDR2 are SGHAT and FQNNGV. The V gene end was trimmed by 6 bases and the J gene end by 2 bases; junction bases not matched to a gene: 6. The CDR3 loop spans 17 amino acids. Full variable domain (rest looked up from reference TRBV11-2 and TRBJ2-2): EAGVAQSPRYKIIEKRQSVAFWCNPISGHATLYWYQQILGQGPKLLIQFQNNGVVDDSQLPKDRFSAERLKGVDSTLKIQPAKLEDSAVYLCASRGLAGVRNTGELFFGEGSRLTVL.

The sample holds one count of this clone. The chain couples TRBV4-1 to TRBJ2-2; TRBD2 matches 12 bases. Per the germline V gene, CDR1 is MGHRA and CDR2 is YSYEKL. V gave up 3 bases and J gave up 6 bases; unmatched junction bases: 5. This CDR3 contains 16 residues. The CDR3 nucleotides are TGCGCCAGCAGCCAGGAACTAGCGGGAGGTTCCGGGGAGCTGTTTTTT. Protein sequence: CASSQELAGGSGELFF.

The CDR3 spells CASSFGGENTDTQYF. CDR3 DNA: TGTGCCAGCAGCTTCGGGGGGGAAAATACAGATACGCAGTATTTT. The chain combines TRBV7-8 with TRBJ2-3, with 8 bases aligning to TRBD2. Trimming took 3 bases from V and 3 from J; bases not matched to a gene: 5. The CDR3 consists of 15 residues. The germline CDR1 and CDR2 sequences are SGHVS and FQNEAQ.